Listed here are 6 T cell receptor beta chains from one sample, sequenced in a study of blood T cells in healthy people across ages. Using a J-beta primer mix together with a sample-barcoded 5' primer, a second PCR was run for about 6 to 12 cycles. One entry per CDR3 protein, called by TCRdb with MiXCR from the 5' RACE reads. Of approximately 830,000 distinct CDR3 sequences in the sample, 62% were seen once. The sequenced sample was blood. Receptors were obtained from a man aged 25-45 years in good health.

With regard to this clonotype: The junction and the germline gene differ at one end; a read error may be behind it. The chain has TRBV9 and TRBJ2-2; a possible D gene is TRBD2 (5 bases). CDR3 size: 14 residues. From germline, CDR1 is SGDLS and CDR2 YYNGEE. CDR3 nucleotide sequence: TGTGCCAGCAGTGTGGGCCTGAATACCGGGGAACTGTTTTTT. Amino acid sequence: CASSVGLNTGELFF.

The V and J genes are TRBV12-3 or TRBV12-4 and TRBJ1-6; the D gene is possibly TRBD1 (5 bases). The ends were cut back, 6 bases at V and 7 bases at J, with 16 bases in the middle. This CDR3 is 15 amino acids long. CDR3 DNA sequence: TGTGCCAGCAGATTATTGGGGGGAGGGAATTCACCCCTCCACTTT. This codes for CASRLLGGGNSPLHF.

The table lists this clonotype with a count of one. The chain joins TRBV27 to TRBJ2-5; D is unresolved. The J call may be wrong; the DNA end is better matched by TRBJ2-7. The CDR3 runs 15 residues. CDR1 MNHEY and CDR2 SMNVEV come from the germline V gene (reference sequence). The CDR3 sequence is CASSLYVGRGGEQYF. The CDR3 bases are TGTGCCAGCAGTTTATACGTCGGCAGAGGCGGCGAGCAGTACTTC.

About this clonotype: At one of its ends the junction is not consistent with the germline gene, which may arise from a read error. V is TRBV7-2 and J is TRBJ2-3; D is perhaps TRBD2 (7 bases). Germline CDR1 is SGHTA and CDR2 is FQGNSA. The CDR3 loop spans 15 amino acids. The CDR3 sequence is CASSLRGGAQDAQYF. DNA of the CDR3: TGTGCCAGCAGCTTACGAGGGGGGGCGCAAGATGCGCAGTATTTT.

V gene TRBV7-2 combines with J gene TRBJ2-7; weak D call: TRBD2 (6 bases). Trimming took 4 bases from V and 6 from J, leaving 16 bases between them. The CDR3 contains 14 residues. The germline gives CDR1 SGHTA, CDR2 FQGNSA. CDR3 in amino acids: CASSYRDSRREQYF. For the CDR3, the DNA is TGTGCCAGCAGCTACCGGGACTCCCGGCGCGAGCAGTACTTC.

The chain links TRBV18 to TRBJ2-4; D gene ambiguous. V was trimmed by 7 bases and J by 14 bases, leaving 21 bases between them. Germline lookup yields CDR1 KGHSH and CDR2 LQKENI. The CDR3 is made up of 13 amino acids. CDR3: CASFRDTRQKKYF. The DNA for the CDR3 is TGTGCCAGCTTCCGAGACACCCGGCAGAAGAAGTACTTC.